The 10 T cell receptor beta chains below come from one sample, sequenced in a study of blood T cell repertoires in COVID-19 (dated by TCRdb to the early 2020s). The library came from the immunoSEQ multiplex PCR assay. TCRdb limited this immuneACCESS table to in-frame rearrangements with V and J called. A share of clones is missing; checked studies link under half to unresolved V genes, and the rest is unexplained. Counted in this sample were 240,000 or so clones; roughly four fifths of them appeared once. The ten largest account for over 8% of the sample. Material: peripheral blood. The receptor set was obtained from a woman aged 80 or over with acute or convalescent COVID-19.

The chain couples TRBV28 to TRBJ1-1, with TRBD1 matching over 8 bases. Losses at the gene ends were 4 bases for V and 0 bases for J; bases not matched to a gene: 1. CDR3 size: 14 residues. CDR1 and CDR2 (germline): MDHEN, SYDVKM. The CDR3 coding sequence is TGTGCCAGCAGTTCGGGACAGGTGAACACTGAAGCTTTCTTT. This sequence encodes CASSSGQVNTEAFF. The full variable domain, with the rest looked up from reference TRBV28 and TRBJ1-1, is DVKVTQSSRYLVKRTGEKVFLECVQDMDHENMFWYRQDPGLGLRLIYFSYDVKMKEKGDIPEGYSVSREKKERFSLILESASTNQTSMYLCASSSGQVNTEAFFGQGTRLTVV.

The CDR3 DNA reads as TGTGCCAGTAGTATTACCGGGACAGGGGTTTCACCCCTCCACTTT. It translates to CASSITGTGVSPLHF. The chain recombines TRBV19 with TRBJ1-6, with 10 nucleotides matching TRBD1. The V gene's germline CDR1 is LNHDA and CDR2 SQIVND (reference sequence). J gave up 9 bases and V 3 bases, and 5 bases lay outside the gene matches. The length of the CDR3 is 15 residues.

V and J are TRBV6-5 and TRBJ2-7; tentatively, D is TRBD2 (7 bases). Germline V gives CDR1 MNHEY, CDR2 SVGAGI. There are 15 residues in the CDR3. Deletions cut 8 bases from V and 3 bases from J, with 20 bases between. In nucleotides, the CDR3 is TGTGCCAGCTCACTAAGGAGGGGGGGGGACTACGAGCAGTACTTC. Translated, it gives CASSLRRGGDYEQYF.

The CDR3 nucleotides read TGTGCCAGCAGTGAATTAAACAGGGAATACGAGCAGTACTTC. Translation gives CASSELNREYEQYF. V and J are TRBV6-1 and TRBJ2-7; a possible D gene is TRBD1 (6 bases). The germline V gene encodes CDR1 MNHNS and CDR2 SASEGT. The CDR3 totals 14 residues. Trimming removed 2 bases from V and 4 bases from J, with 12 bases in between.

The V call is TRBV2, the J call TRBJ1-6; tentatively, D is TRBD1 (6 bases). Deletions cut 3 bases from V and 4 bases from J, with 10 bases between. Germline CDR1 and CDR2: SNHLY and FYNNEI. This CDR3 has 15 amino acids. Here the CDR3 reads CASSDQGQYNSPLHF. In nucleotides, the CDR3 is TGTGCCAGCAGTGACCAGGGACAATATAATTCACCCCTCCACTTT. The full variable domain, in which reference TRBV2 and TRBJ1-6 provide the parts outside the CDR3, is EPEVTQTPSHQVTQMGQEVILRCVPISNHLYFYWYRQILGQKVEFLVSFYNNEISEKSEIFDDQFSVERPDGSNFTLKIRSTKLEDSAMYFCASSDQGQYNSPLHFGNGTRLTVT.

V and J are TRBV28 and TRBJ2-7; D perhaps matches TRBD2 (6 bases). CDR1 is MDHEN and CDR2 is SYDVKM in the germline V gene. V was cut by 3 bases and J by 2 bases, with 17 bases left in between. This CDR3 is built from 16 residues. The chain's CDR3 is CASSFPPRDPAYEQYF. CDR3 sequence (DNA): TGTGCCAGCAGTTTCCCTCCGCGGGACCCAGCCTACGAGCAGTACTTC.

This chain uses TRBV5-6 with TRBJ1-1, with D uncertain. The CDR3 covers 13 residues. CDR1 SGHDT and CDR2 YYEEEE come from the germline V gene. Trimming removed 4 bases from V and 9 bases from J, with 16 bases in between. This chain's CDR3 is CASSPAGGWQAFF. The CDR3 region has the DNA TGTGCCAGCAGCCCGGCAGGAGGATGGCAAGCTTTCTTT.

The V gene is TRBV6-4, the J gene TRBJ2-5, with D perhaps TRBD2 (5 bases). The CDR3 length is 15 residues. Germline V CDR1 and CDR2: MRHNA, SNTAGT. Trimming cost V 4 bases and J 2 bases, with 14 bases left between them. CDR3 bases: TGTGCCAGCAGTGTCACGGGGAGAACTCAAGAGACCCAGTACTTC. Translated: CASSVTGRTQETQYF.

J is TRBJ1-4 and V is TRBV15, with a weak D call TRBD1 (5 bases). The CDR3 has 15 residues. Germline V CDR1 and CDR2: LNHNV, YYDKDF (reference sequence). V was shortened by 0 bases and J by 5 bases, with 10 bases between the two germline ends. The CDR3 spells CATSRDRAVNEKLFF. The CDR3 DNA reads as TGTGCCACCAGCAGAGACAGGGCAGTGAATGAAAAACTGTTTTTT.

V gene TRBV12-3 or TRBV12-4 combines with J gene TRBJ2-7, with a weak D call TRBD2 (5 bases). The CDR3 is 12 residues long. With 5 bases removed from V and 6 bases from J, the gap between germline ends came to 11 bases. This CDR3 is CASSTGWGEQYF. The CDR3, as DNA: TGTGCCAGCAGTACGGGGTGGGGCGAGCAGTACTTC.